This T cell receptor (beta chain) derives from a study of blood T cells in healthy people across ages. The germline gives CDR1 GTSNPN, CDR2 SVGIG (reference sequence). There are 16 residues in the CDR3. The V and J ends lost 0 bases and 2 bases respectively, with 14 bases between them. This clonotype was found many times. A sample-barcoded 5' primer and a J-beta primer mix were used in a second PCR of roughly 7 to 11 cycles. A single record per CDR3 protein comes from TCRdb applying MiXCR to the 5' RACE reads. The sample lists 1.5 million to 2 million distinct CDR3 sequences, roughly 30% occurring once.

The sample consisted of blood. The TCR originated in a woman aged 30 to 39 in good health. The V call is TRBV30, the J call TRBJ1-5, with TRBD1 as a possible D gene (6 bases). CDR3 DNA sequence: TGTGCCTGGAGTGTACAGGGATATGATGGCAATCAGCCCCAGCATTTT. Its translation: CAWSVQGYDGNQPQHF.